A selection of T cell receptor beta chains follows, all from one sample in a study of control samples from healthy donors and cancer patients. Profiled with immunoSEQ multiplex PCR; TCRdb holds only in-frame clones, not every one. The table includes 200,000 or so clones, just under 95% detected once. The sample consisted of blood. The source of these receptors is a man aged 50-60 years in good health. Each CDR3 is given with its conserved first and last residue. The D gene is left open where the match is weak. Size is omitted from some rows. Given values are once, few, many or a class for expanded clones.

v_call	j_call	d_call	clone_size	cdr3_aa	cdr3_nt
TRBV5-4	TRBJ1-1	.	.	CASSSPTAITEAFF	TGTGCCAGCAGCTCCCCGACAGCCATCACTGAAGCTTTCTTT
TRBV6-5	TRBJ2-1	TRBD2	once	CASSYAGAGGRDEQFF	TGTGCCAGCAGTTACGCTGGAGCGGGGGGGCGGGATGAGCAGTTCTTC
TRBV6-6	TRBJ1-2	.	.	CASSYDFYGYTF	TGTGCCAGCAGTTACGACTTCTATGGCTACACCTTC
TRBV7-2	TRBJ2-3	.	.	CASSSERGGTQYF	TGTGCCAGCAGCTCCGAGCGCGGTGGGACGCAGTATTTT
TRBV5-1	TRBJ2-2	.	.	CASSLASGVTGELFF	TGCGCCAGCAGCTTGGCGTCAGGGGTCACCGGGGAGCTGTTTTTT
TRBV14	TRBJ2-3	TRBD2	.	CASSQDHETSGGNLDTQYF	TGTGCCAGCAGCCAAGATCACGAGACTAGCGGGGGGAATTTAGATACGCAGTATTTT
TRBV6-2/TRBV6-3	TRBJ2-7	TRBD2	.	CASSYAAGGRLDHEQYF	TGTGCCAGCAGTTACGCAGCGGGGGGCCGTCTTGATCACGAGCAGTACTTC
TRBV7-2	TRBJ1-1	.	.	CASSPGRQNTEAFF	TGTGCCAGCAGCCCGGGACGGCAGAACACTGAAGCTTTCTTT
TRBV4-1	TRBJ1-4	.	.	CASSQVRGEKLFF	TGCGCCAGCAGCCAAGTTCGCGGGGAAAAACTGTTTTTT
TRBV28	TRBJ1-5	.	.	CASSLRPGSSNQPQHF	TGTGCCAGCAGTTTACGCCCGGGGTCGAGCAATCAGCCCCAGCATTTT
TRBV5-6	TRBJ2-2	.	.	CASSLLDLGQNTGELFF	TGTGCCAGCAGCTTGCTCGATCTGGGACAGAACACCGGGGAGCTGTTTTTT
TRBV4-3	TRBJ2-2	.	.	CASSQAPGRSNTGELFF	TGCGCCAGCAGCCAAGCCCCAGGCAGGTCGAACACCGGGGAGCTGTTTTTT
TRBV10-2	TRBJ2-2	.	.	CATQLSRVGGELFF	TGCGCCACCCAGTTGAGCAGGGTTGGCGGGGAGCTGTTTTTT
TRBV15	TRBJ1-6	.	once	CATSRDPRARGDSPLHF	TGTGCCACCAGCAGAGATCCCCGGGCACGAGGGGATTCACCCCTCCACTTT
TRBV10-3	TRBJ1-6	.	once	CAISGDTNSPLHF	TGTGCCATCAGTGGGGACACGAATTCACCCCTCCACTTT
TRBV7-2	TRBJ2-1	.	.	CASSQTYYNEQFF	TGTGCCAGCAGCCAAACATACTACAATGAGCAGTTCTTC
TRBV9	TRBJ2-5	TRBD1	.	CASSPDRAQETQYF	TGTGCCAGCAGCCCCGACAGGGCCCAAGAGACCCAGTACTTC
TRBV5-1	TRBJ2-5	.	.	CASSLQPQETQYF	TGCGCCAGCAGCCTCCAGCCTCAAGAGACCCAGTACTTC
TRBV5-1	TRBJ1-1	.	.	CASSLQENTEAFF	TGCGCCAGCAGCTTGCAGGAGAACACTGAAGCTTTCTTT
TRBV7-2	TRBJ2-6	.	.	CASSLAPASGANVLTF	TGTGCCAGCAGCTTAGCGCCGGCCTCTGGGGCCAACGTCCTGACTTTC
TRBV7-2	TRBJ2-1	TRBD2	once	CASSLDSGGASFLEQFF	TGTGCCAGCAGCTTAGACAGCGGGGGGGCCTCATTCCTTGAGCAGTTCTTC
TRBV30	TRBJ1-2	.	.	CALITTWGGYGYTF	TGTGCCTTAATAACAACGTGGGGGGGGTATGGCTACACCTTC
TRBV5-1	TRBJ1-2	.	.	CASSLAGRSGYTF	TGCGCCAGCAGCTTAGCTGGACGCAGCGGCTACACCTTC
TRBV10-1	TRBJ2-5	.	.	CASSESGETQYF	TGCGCCAGCAGTGAGTCGGGGGAGACCCAGTACTTC
TRBV5-5	TRBJ1-3	.	.	CASSLVGGTGNTIYF	TGTGCCAGCAGCTTGGTCGGGGGCACTGGAAACACCATATATTTT
TRBV5-4	TRBJ1-2	.	.	CASSLATIRGSGYTF	TGTGCCAGCAGCTTGGCCACCATCCGGGGCAGTGGCTACACCTTC
TRBV15	TRBJ2-2	.	once	CATSRVLPANTGELFF	TGTGCCACCAGCAGGGTGCTCCCGGCGAACACCGGGGAGCTGTTTTTT
TRBV7-2	TRBJ1-5	TRBD1	.	CASSYSSTGINQPQHF	TGTGCCAGCAGCTATTCCTCGACAGGGATAAATCAGCCCCAGCATTTT
TRBV12-5	TRBJ2-3	.	.	CASASSGADTQYF	TGTGCTAGTGCCAGCTCCGGAGCAGATACGCAGTATTTT
TRBV28	TRBJ1-4	.	.	CASASTGPSIKKLFF	TGTGCCAGCGCCTCAACGGGACCTTCTATCAAAAAACTGTTTTTT
TRBV7-9	TRBJ2-3	.	.	CASSLVWDTQYF	TGTGCCAGCAGCTTAGTCTGGGATACGCAGTATTTT
TRBV7-8	TRBJ2-7	.	once	CASSLQQGGTYEQYF	TGTGCCAGCAGCTTACAACAGGGTGGGACCTACGAGCAGTACTTC
TRBV19	TRBJ1-2	TRBD1	.	CASSNLGQGMDGYTF	TGTGCCAGTAGCAACCTTGGACAGGGGATGGATGGCTACACCTTC
TRBV11-2	TRBJ2-3	.	.	CASSISLGGAGTNTQYF	TGTGCCAGCAGCATCAGCCTCGGGGGCGCGGGCACAAATACGCAGTATTTT
TRBV11-1	TRBJ2-3	.	.	CASSSFYRGGDTQYF	TGTGCCAGCAGCTCTTTTTACAGGGGGGGAGATACGCAGTATTTT
TRBV11-2	TRBJ1-1	.	.	CASSSLGTEAFF	TGTGCCAGCAGCTCTCTAGGCACTGAAGCTTTCTTT
TRBV12-3/TRBV12-4	TRBJ1-1	.	.	CAEGQGFTEAFF	TGTGCCGAAGGGCAGGGATTCACTGAAGCTTTCTTT
TRBV2	TRBJ1-1	.	.	CASSEEQNTEAFF	TGTGCCAGCAGTGAAGAACAGAACACTGAAGCTTTCTTT
TRBV3-1/TRBV3-2	TRBJ2-2	.	once	CASSQALPGQNTGELFF	TGTGCCAGCAGCCAAGCCTTGCCGGGACAAAACACCGGGGAGCTGTTTTTT
TRBV11-2	TRBJ1-1	.	.	CASSLDPSARGVRTEAFF	TGTGCCAGCAGCTTAGATCCGAGCGCCAGGGGAGTAAGAACTGAAGCTTTCTTT
TRBV6-4	TRBJ1-6	.	.	CASSQSGQPLHF	TGTGCCAGCAGTCAGTCAGGGCAGCCCCTCCACTTT
TRBV25-1	TRBJ2-7	TRBD1	once	CASSEQGVEQYF	TGTGCCAGCAGTGAGCAGGGGGTGGAGCAGTACTTC
TRBV6-5	TRBJ1-5	.	once	CATGRGDSNQPQHF	TGTGCCACCGGTCGGGGGGATAGCAATCAGCCCCAGCATTTT